This is a list of T cell receptor beta chains from one sample in a study of cytomegalovirus exposure and HLA in healthy donors. Data came from immunoSEQ multiplex PCR; TCRdb stores just in-frame clones and leaves some out. The table has 90,000 to 140,000 clones, just over 75% seen once. The specimen was PBMCs. The receptors originated from a man in his forties in good health and CMV-seropositive. CDR3s include the opening cysteine and the closing phenylalanine or tryptophan. A D gene is named only where the DNA matches it firmly. Part of the rows lack a size; the others show once, few, many or a class for expanded clones.

j_call v_call d_call clone_size cdr3_aa cdr3_nt
TRBJ1-6 TRBV27 - once CASSNPGTPNSPLHF TGTGCCAGCAGTAACCCCGGGACACCAAATTCACCCCTCCACTTT
TRBJ2-1 TRBV11-1 - few CASSLEASNPYNEQFF TGTGCCAGCAGCTTAGAGGCTAGCAATCCCTACAATGAGCAGTTCTTC
TRBJ1-1 TRBV7-9 - few CASSNIERTEAFF TGTGCCAGCAGCAACATTGAGAGGACTGAAGCTTTCTTT
TRBJ2-2 TRBV7-6 TRBD1 few CASSFPRRTGGTGELFF TGTGCCAGCAGCTTCCCCCGACGGACAGGGGGCACCGGGGAGCTGTTTTTT
TRBJ1-4 TRBV5-8 TRBD1 - CASSLTGQQGEKLFF TGTGCCAGCAGCTTGACGGGACAGCAAGGAGAAAAACTGTTTTTT
TRBJ1-1 TRBV2 - once CASGETTMNAEAFF TGTGCCAGCGGGGAGACGACTATGAACGCTGAAGCTTTCTTT
TRBJ2-2 TRBV10-3 - - CAISGTGFRTGELFF TGTGCCATCAGTGGGACGGGGTTCCGGACCGGGGAGCTGTTTTTT
TRBJ2-5 TRBV6-5 TRBD1 - CASSPDRARFETQYF TGTGCCAGCAGCCCTGACAGGGCGAGGTTCGAGACCCAGTACTTC
TRBJ2-2 TRBV19 - - CASIRGAGELFF TGTGCCAGTATCAGGGGGGCCGGGGAGCTGTTTTTT
TRBJ2-7 TRBV23-1 TRBD1 - CASMVGTGGYSYEQYF TGCGCCAGCATGGTGGGGACAGGGGGATACTCCTACGAGCAGTACTTC
TRBJ2-3 TRBV4-2 TRBD2 - CAGSQVLAGALTDTQYF TGTGCCGGCAGCCAGGTCCTAGCGGGAGCGTTGACAGATACGCAGTATTTT
TRBJ1-1 TRBV6-5 TRBD1 - CASSPTGTVTEAFF TGTGCCAGCAGTCCGACAGGGACGGTCACTGAAGCTTTCTTT
TRBJ2-5 TRBV5-6 - once CASSLNGIETQYF TGTGCCAGCAGCTTGAACGGGATTGAGACCCAGTACTTC
TRBJ1-4 TRBV4-2 - once CASSQEGQFATNEKLFF TGTGCCAGCAGCCAAGAGGGCCAGTTTGCAACTAATGAAAAACTGTTTTTT
TRBJ1-2 TRBV30 - - CAWTRLYGYTF TGTGCCTGGACCAGGTTGTATGGCTACACCTTC
TRBJ1-2 TRBV7-2 - - CASSLGGLNYGYTF TGTGCCAGCAGCTTAGGAGGACTCAACTATGGCTACACCTTC
TRBJ2-7 TRBV30 - - CAWSVFRGASYEQYF TGTGCCTGGAGTGTATTTCGGGGGGCCTCCTACGAGCAGTACTTC
TRBJ2-7 TRBV7-9 - - CSSSRDYYEQYF TGTTCCAGCAGCCGTGACTACTACGAGCAGTACTTC
TRBJ1-1 TRBV7-8 - - CASSFSEGEAFF TGTGCCAGCAGCTTTAGTGAGGGTGAAGCTTTCTTT
TRBJ1-2 TRBV2 - - CASSDPGAIDGYTF TGTGCCAGCAGTGACCCAGGGGCGATCGATGGCTACACCTTC
TRBJ1-1 TRBV10-3 - - CAISGQVTEAFF TGTGCCATCAGTGGACAGGTCACTGAAGCTTTCTTT
TRBJ2-5 TRBV29-1 - - CSVEDPFSAYQETQYF TGCAGCGTTGAAGACCCCTTTAGCGCGTACCAAGAGACCCAGTACTTC
TRBJ1-1 TRBV7-9 TRBD1 - CASRLTGGGTEAFF TGTGCCAGCAGGTTAACAGGGGGGGGGACTGAAGCTTTCTTT
TRBJ2-4 TRBV6-5 - - CASTNPGSIQYF TGTGCCAGCACCAACCCGGGGAGCATTCAGTACTTC
TRBJ2-7 TRBV10-3 TRBD1 - CAISGPGTVGYEQYF TGTGCCATCAGTGGCCCTGGGACAGTCGGGTACGAGCAGTACTTC